The rows below give T cell receptor beta chains drawn from one sample of a study of blood T cell repertoires in COVID-19. Measured with immunoSEQ multiplex PCR; TCRdb has only the in-frame clones, and not every one. The data hold 30,000 to 40,000 clones, with 70% to 80% observed a single time. The sequenced sample consisted of peripheral blood. The source of these receptors is a man aged 70 or older with acute or convalescent COVID-19. Each CDR3 is given with its conserved first and last residue. A D gene is named only where the DNA matches it firmly. Clone sizes are given selectively: once, few, many, or a class where the clone is expanded.

-,TRBV5-1,TRBD1,TRBJ2-1,TGCGCCAGCAGCCGAGTGGGACAGGGCCACAATGAGCAGTTCTTC,CASSRVGQGHNEQFF
-,TRBV19,-,TRBJ1-5,TGTGCCAGTAGTTCCCTAACGACAGGATACAGCAATCAGCCCCAGCATTTT,CASSSLTTGYSNQPQHF
-,TRBV11-3,-,TRBJ2-1,TGTGCCAGCAGCTTAGATTCCGGGACTTTCGGAAATGAGCAGTTCTTC,CASSLDSGTFGNEQFF
once,TRBV4-1,-,TRBJ1-5,TGCGCCAGCAGCCAAGCACAGTTAAGCAATCAGCCCCAGCATTTT,CASSQAQLSNQPQHF
-,TRBV5-1,-,TRBJ2-3,TGCGCCAGCAGCCCGACACAACGAGATACGCAGTATTTT,CASSPTQRDTQYF
-,TRBV2,-,TRBJ2-5,TGTGCCAGCAACGAACGGTCCGGGGGACGGGAGACCCAGTACTTC,CASNERSGGRETQYF
few,TRBV28,TRBD1,TRBJ1-1,TGTGCCAGCAGTTTATCCCAGGGGGGTGACACTGAAGCTTTCTTT,CASSLSQGGDTEAFF
-,TRBV7-2,-,TRBJ1-5,TGTGCCAGCAGCCAGAACGCGGGCAATCAGCCCCAGCATTTT,CASSQNAGNQPQHF
-,TRBV6-2/TRBV6-3,TRBD2,TRBJ2-1,TGTGCCAGCAGCCCCCTTCCGGCTAGCGGGGAATTCAATGAGCAGTTCTTC,CASSPLPASGEFNEQFF
-,TRBV2,-,TRBJ1-2,TGTGCCAGCAGGCTTGGGTGGGGAGACGGCTACACCTTC,CASRLGWGDGYTF